This T cell receptor beta chain comes out of a study of cytomegalovirus exposure and HLA in healthy donors. PCR employed 60 Vbeta and 13 Jbeta primers. TCRdb's table, derived via immunoSEQ multiplex PCR, lists solely in-frame clones and lacks some. The repertoire holds approximately 200,000 clones, with 65% to 80% as singletons. Study-wide results and limits: In a later analysis, V- and J-gene trimming of beta chains associated with a DCLRE1C missense variant, replicated independently. Diagnosis of cytomegalovirus status made by the classifier reportedly showed high specificity and sensitivity. Later analysis suggested most CMV-associated TCR beta chains were HLA-restricted.

V lost 3 bases to trimming and J lost 4 bases; unmatched junction nucleotides: 2. The CDR3 consists of 14 residues. Germline V gene data show CDR1 as SGHAT and CDR2 as FQNNGV. On this clone: Its specificity is not known.

Sequences were obtained from PBMCs. V is TRBV11-2 and J is TRBJ2-1; 8 nucleotides agree with TRBD2. This TCR was recovered from a woman aged 25 to 39 in good health and CMV-seropositive. The CDR3 is CASSFVAGYNEQFF. The CDR3 DNA is TGTGCCAGCAGCTTTGTAGCGGGGTACAATGAGCAGTTCTTC. The full variable domain, completed using reference TRBV11-2 and TRBJ2-1, is EAGVAQSPRYKIIEKRQSVAFWCNPISGHATLYWYQQILGQGPKLLIQFQNNGVVDDSQLPKDRFSAERLKGVDSTLKIQPAKLEDSAVYLCASSFVAGYNEQFFGPGTRLTVL.